The 5 T cell receptor beta chains listed next were all sequenced from one sample in a study of T cell responses to AZD1222 COVID-19 vaccine. Here immunoSEQ multiplex PCR was the method, and the copy in TCRdb shows in-frame clones only, minus some. The table includes 100,000 or so clones, 85% to 90% detected once. The starting material was peripheral blood, obtained on day 0 of AZD1222 vaccination. The receptors were sampled from an adult in good health.

V and J are TRBV9 and TRBJ1-1; TRBD1 agrees at 7 bases. The CDR3 runs 15 residues. V lost 4 bases to trimming and J lost 3 bases; unmatched junction nucleotides: 9. The germline V gene has CDR1 SGDLS and CDR2 YYNGEE. The CDR3 nucleotides read TGTGCCAGCAGCACAGGACAGGTGAGGGACACTGAAGCTTTCTTT. Its protein is CASSTGQVRDTEAFF.

The V and J genes are TRBV7-8 and TRBJ2-5; D unresolved. In germline, CDR1 is SGHVS, CDR2 FQNEAQ. This CDR3 comprises 14 residues. V lost 1 base, J lost 1 base, and 7 bases lay in between. CDR3 protein: CASSLGGSQETQYF. The DNA for the CDR3 is TGTGCCAGCAGCTTAGGGGGTAGCCAAGAGACCCAGTACTTC.

The CDR3 DNA is TGTGCCAGTACCCTTGGGGGGACAGACTCACCCCTCCACTTT. Translation: CASTLGGTDSPLHF. The V call is TRBV19, the J call TRBJ1-6, with 7 bases that match TRBD1. Germline values: CDR1 LNHDA, CDR2 SQIVND (reference sequence). The V gene end was trimmed by 7 bases and the J gene end by 10 bases; junction bases not matched to a gene: 10. This CDR3 spans 14 amino acids.

This sequence joins TRBV27 and TRBJ1-2; D not resolved. The CDR3 length is 13 residues. In germline, CDR1 is MNHEY, CDR2 SMNVEV (reference sequence). Between the trimmed V and J ends, which lost 3 bases and 4 bases, there was a span of 9 bases. CDR3 in DNA: TGTGCCAGCAGTTTTCCCCAACCCTATGGCTACACCTTC. Protein product: CASSFPQPYGYTF.

This clone was counted once. The chain combines TRBV9 with TRBJ2-7, with unresolved D. Trimming shortened V by 1 base and J by 0 bases, and 11 bases separated the two germline ends. This CDR3 is built from 15 residues. Per germline, CDR1 SGDLS and CDR2 YYNGEE. The CDR3 loop reads CASSVTAHSSYEQYF. For the CDR3, the DNA is TGTGCCAGCAGCGTAACAGCCCATAGCTCCTACGAGCAGTACTTC.